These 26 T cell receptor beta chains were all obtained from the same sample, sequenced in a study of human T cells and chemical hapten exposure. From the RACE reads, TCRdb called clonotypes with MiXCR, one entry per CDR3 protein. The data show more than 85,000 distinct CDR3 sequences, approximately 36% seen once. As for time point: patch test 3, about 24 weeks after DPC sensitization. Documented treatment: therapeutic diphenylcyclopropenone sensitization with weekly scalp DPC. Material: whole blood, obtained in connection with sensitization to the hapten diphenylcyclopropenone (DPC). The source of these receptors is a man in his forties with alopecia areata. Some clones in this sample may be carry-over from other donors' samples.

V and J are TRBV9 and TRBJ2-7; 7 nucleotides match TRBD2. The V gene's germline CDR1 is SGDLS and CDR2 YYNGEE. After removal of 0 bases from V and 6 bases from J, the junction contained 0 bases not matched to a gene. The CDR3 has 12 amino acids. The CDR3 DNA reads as TGTGCCAGCAGCGTAGGCGGGGGCGAGCAGTACTTC. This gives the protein CASSVGGGEQYF. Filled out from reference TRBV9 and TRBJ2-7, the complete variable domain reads DSGVTQTPKHLITATGQRVTLRCSPRSGDLSVYWYQQSLDQGLQFLIQYYNGEERAKGNILERFSAQQFPDLHSELNLSSLELGDSALYFCASSVGGGEQYFGPGTRLTVT.

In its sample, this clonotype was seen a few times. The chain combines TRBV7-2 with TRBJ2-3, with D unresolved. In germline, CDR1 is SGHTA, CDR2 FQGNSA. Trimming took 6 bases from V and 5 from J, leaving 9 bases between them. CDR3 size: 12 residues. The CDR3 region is CASSPGLDTQYF. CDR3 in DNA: TGTGCCAGCAGTCCGGGTCTAGATACGCAGTATTTT.

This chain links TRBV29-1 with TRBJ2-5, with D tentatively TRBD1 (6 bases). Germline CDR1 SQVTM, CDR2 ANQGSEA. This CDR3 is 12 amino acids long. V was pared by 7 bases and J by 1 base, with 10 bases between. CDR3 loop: CSAGHTQETQYF. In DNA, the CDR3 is TGCAGCGCGGGACACACCCAAGAGACCCAGTACTTC.

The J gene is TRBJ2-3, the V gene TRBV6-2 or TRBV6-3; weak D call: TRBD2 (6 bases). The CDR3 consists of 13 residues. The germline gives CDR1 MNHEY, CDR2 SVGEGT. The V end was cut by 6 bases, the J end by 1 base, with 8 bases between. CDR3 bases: TGTGCCAGCAGACCTAGCGGCACAGATACGCAGTATTTT. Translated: CASRPSGTDTQYF.

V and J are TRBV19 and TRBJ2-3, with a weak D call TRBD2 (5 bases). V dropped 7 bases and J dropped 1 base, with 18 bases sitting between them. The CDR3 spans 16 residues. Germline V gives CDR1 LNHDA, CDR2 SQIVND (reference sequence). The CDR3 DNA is TGTGCCAGTACCCAGAGCGGAGCCGGCCGCACAGATACGCAGTATTTT. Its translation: CASTQSGAGRTDTQYF.

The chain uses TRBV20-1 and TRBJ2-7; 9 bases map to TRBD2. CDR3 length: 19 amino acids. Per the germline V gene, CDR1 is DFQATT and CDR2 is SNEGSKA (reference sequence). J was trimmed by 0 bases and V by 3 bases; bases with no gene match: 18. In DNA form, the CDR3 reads TGCAGTGCTAGGGCATCGCTAGCGGGAAAGCCTACCTACTCCTACGAGCAGTACTTC. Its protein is CSARASLAGKPTYSYEQYF.

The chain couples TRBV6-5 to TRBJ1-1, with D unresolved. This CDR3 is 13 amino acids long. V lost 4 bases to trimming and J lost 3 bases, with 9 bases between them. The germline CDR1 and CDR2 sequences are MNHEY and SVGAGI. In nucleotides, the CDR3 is TGTGCCAGCAGTTCCCCACGGCACACTGAAGCTTTCTTT. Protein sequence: CASSSPRHTEAFF.

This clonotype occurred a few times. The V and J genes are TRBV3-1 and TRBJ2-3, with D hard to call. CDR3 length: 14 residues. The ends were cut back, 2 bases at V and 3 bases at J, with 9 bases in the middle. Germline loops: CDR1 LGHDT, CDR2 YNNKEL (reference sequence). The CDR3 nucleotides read TGTGCCAGCAGCCAACCATCTGGGACAGATACGCAGTATTTT. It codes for CASSQPSGTDTQYF.

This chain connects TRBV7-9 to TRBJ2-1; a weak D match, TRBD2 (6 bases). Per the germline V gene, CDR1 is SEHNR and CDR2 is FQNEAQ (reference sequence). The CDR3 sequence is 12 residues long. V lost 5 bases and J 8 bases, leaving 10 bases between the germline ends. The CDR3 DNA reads TGTGCCAGCAGCCAAGGGAGGCATGAGCAGTTCTTC. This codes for CASSQGRHEQFF.

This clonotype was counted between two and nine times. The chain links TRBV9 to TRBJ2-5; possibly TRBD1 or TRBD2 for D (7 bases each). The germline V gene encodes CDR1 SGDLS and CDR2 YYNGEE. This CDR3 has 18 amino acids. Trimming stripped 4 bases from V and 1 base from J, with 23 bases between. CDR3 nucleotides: TGTGCCAGCAGCTTAGGGGGGGTCGGGACAGCGACCCAAGAGACCCAGTACTTC. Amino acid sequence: CASSLGGVGTATQETQYF.

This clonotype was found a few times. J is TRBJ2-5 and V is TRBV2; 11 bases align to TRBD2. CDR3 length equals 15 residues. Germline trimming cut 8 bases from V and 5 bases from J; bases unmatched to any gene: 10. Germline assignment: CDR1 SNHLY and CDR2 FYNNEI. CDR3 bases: TGTGCCAGCCGAACTAGCGGGAGAATATGGGAGACCCAGTACTTC. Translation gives CASRTSGRIWETQYF. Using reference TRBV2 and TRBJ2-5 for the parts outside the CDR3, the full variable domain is EPEVTQTPSHQVTQMGQEVILRCVPISNHLYFYWYRQILGQKVEFLVSFYNNEISEKSEIFDDQFSVERPDGSNFTLKIRSTKLEDSAMYFCASRTSGRIWETQYFGPGTRLLVL.

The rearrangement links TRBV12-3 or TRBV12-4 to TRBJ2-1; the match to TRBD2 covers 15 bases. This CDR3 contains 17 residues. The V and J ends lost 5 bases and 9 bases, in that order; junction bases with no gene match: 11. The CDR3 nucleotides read TGTGCCAGCAGTCTACTAGGACTAGCGGGAGGGCTAGGTGAGCAGTTCTTC. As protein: CASSLLGLAGGLGEQFF.

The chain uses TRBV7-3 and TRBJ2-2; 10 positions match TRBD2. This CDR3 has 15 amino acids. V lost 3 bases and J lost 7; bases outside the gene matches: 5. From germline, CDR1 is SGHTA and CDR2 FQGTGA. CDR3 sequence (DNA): TGTGCCAGCAGCTTTTCAGCGGGAGGGCTCGGGGAGCTGTTTTTT. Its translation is CASSFSAGGLGELFF.

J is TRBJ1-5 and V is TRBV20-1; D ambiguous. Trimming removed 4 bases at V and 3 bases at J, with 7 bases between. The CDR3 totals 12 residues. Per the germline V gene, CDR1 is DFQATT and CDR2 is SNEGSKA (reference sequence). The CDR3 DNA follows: TGCAGTGCTACGCGATCCAATCAGCCCCAGCATTTT. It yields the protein CSATRSNQPQHF.

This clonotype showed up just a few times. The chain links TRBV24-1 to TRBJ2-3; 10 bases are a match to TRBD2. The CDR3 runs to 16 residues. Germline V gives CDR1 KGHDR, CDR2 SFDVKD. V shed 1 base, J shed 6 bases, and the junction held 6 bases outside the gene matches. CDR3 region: CATSDFSSGSWDTQYF. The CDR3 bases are TGTGCCACCAGTGATTTCTCTAGCGGGAGCTGGGATACGCAGTATTTT.

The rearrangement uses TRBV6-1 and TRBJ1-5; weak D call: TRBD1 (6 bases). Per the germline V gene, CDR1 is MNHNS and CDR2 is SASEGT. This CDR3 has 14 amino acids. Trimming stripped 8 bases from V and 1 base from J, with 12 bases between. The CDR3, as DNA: TGTGCCAGCTTGGGGGCGGGGAGCAATCAGCCCCAGCATTTT. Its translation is CASLGAGSNQPQHF.

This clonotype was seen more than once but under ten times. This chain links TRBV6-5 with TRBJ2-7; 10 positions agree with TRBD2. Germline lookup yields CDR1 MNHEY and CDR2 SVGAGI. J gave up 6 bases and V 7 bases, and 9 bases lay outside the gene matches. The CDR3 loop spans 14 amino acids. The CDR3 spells CASKSSGRTGEQYF. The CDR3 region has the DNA TGTGCCAGCAAGTCTAGCGGGAGAACTGGCGAGCAGTACTTC.

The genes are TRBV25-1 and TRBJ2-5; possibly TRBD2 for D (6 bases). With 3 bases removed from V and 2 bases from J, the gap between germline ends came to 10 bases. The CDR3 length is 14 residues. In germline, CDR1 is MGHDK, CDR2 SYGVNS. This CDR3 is CASSEGGWQETQYF. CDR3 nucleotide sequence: TGTGCCAGCAGTGAGGGGGGATGGCAAGAGACCCAGTACTTC.

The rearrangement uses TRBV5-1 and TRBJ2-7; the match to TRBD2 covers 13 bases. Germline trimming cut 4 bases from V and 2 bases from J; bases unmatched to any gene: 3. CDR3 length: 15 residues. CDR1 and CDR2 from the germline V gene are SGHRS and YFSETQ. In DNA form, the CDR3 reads TGCGCCAGCAGCGAGGGACTAGCGGGACCCTACGAGCAGTACTTC. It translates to CASSEGLAGPYEQYF.

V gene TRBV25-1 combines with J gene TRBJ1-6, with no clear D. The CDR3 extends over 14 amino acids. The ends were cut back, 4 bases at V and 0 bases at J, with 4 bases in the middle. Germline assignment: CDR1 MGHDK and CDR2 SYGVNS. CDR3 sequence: CASSGSSYNSPLHF. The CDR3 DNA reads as TGTGCCAGCAGTGGGAGCTCCTATAATTCACCCCTCCACTTT.

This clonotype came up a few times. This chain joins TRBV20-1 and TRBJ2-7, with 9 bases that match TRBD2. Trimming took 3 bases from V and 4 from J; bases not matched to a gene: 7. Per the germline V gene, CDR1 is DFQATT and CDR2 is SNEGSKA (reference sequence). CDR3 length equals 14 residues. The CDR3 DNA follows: TGCAGTGCTAGCAGTAGCGGGAGAGGATACGAGCAGTACTTC. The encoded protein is CSASSSGRGYEQYF.

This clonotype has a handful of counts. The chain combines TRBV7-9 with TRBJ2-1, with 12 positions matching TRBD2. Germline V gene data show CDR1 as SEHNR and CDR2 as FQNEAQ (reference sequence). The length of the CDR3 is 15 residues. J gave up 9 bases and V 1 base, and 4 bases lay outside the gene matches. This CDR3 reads CASSLGLAGVVEQFF. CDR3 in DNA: TGTGCCAGCAGCTTAGGACTAGCGGGAGTCGTTGAGCAGTTCTTC.

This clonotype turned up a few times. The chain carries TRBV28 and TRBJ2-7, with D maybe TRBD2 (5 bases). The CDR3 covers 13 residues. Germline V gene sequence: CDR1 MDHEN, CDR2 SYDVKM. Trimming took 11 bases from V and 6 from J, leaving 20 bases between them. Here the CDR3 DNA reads TGTGCCGCCACCCGTAGCGCACCCCTCGAGCAGTACTTC. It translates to CAATRSAPLEQYF.

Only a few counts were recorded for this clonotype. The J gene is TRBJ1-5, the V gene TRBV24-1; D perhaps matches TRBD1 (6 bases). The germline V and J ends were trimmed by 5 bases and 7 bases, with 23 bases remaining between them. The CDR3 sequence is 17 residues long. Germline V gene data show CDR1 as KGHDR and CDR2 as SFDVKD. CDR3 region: CATSANRGGEGWQPQHF. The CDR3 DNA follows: TGTGCCACCAGTGCTAATAGGGGGGGCGAAGGTTGGCAGCCCCAGCATTTT.

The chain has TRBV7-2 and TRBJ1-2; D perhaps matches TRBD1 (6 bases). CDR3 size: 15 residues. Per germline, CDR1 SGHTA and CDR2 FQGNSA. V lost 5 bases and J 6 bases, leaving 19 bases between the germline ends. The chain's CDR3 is CASSRGGGLGDGYTF. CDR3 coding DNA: TGTGCCAGCAGCCGAGGCGGGGGGCTAGGTGATGGCTACACCTTC.

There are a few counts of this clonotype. CDR3 sequence: CASSFLRGSTEAFF. As DNA, the CDR3 is TGTGCCAGCAGTTTTTTACGGGGGAGCACTGAAGCTTTCTTT. The genes are TRBV28 and TRBJ1-1; D might be TRBD1 (5 bases). The germline CDR1 and CDR2 sequences are MDHEN and SYDVKM. V was pared by 3 bases and J by 4 bases, with 12 bases between. CDR3 length: 14 residues.